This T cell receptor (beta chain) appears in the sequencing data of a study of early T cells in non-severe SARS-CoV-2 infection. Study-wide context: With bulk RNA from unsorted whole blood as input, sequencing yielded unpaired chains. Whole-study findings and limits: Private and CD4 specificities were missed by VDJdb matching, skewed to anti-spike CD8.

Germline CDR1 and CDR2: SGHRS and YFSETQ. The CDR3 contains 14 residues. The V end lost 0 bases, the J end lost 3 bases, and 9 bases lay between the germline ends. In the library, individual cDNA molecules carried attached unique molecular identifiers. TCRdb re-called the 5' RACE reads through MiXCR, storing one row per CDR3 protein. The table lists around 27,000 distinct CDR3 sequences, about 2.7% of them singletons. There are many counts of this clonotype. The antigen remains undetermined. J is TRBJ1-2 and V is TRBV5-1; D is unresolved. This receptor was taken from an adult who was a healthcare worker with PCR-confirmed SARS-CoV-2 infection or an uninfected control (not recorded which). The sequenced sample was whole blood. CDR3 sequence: CASSLEFTDYGYTF. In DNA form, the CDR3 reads TGCGCCAGCAGCTTGGAGTTTACCGACTATGGCTACACCTTC. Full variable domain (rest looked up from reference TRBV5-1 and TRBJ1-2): KAGVTQTPRYLIKTRGQQVTLSCSPISGHRSVSWYQQTPGQGLQFLFEYFSETQRNKGNFPGRFSGRQFSNSRSEMNVSTLELGDSALYLCASSLEFTDYGYTFGSGTRLTVV.